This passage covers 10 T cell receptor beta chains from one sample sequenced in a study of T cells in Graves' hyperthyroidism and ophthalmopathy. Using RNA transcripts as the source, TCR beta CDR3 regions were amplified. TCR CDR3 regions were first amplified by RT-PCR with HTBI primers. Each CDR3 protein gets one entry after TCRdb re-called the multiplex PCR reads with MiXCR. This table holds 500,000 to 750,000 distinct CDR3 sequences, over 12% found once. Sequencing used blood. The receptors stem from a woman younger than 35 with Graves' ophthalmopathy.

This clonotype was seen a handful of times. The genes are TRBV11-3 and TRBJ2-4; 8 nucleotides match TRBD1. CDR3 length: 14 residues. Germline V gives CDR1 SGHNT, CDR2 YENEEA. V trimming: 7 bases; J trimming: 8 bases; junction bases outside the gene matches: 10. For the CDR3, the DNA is TGTGCCAGCAAAAACGACAGGGGTTTTGACATTCAGTACTTC. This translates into CASKNDRGFDIQYF.

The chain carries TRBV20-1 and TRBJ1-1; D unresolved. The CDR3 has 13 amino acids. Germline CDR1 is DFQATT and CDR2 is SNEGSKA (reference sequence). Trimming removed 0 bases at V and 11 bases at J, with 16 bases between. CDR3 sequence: CSARDSGVEEAFF. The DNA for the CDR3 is TGCAGTGCTAGAGATTCGGGTGTAGAGGAGGCTTTCTTT.

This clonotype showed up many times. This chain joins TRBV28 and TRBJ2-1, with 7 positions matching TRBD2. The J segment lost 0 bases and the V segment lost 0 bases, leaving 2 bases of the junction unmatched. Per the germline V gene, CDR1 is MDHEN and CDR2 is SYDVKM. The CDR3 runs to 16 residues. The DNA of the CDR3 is TGTGCCAGCAGTTTATGGCTAGCGGCCTCCTACAATGAGCAGTTCTTC. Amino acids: CASSLWLAASYNEQFF.

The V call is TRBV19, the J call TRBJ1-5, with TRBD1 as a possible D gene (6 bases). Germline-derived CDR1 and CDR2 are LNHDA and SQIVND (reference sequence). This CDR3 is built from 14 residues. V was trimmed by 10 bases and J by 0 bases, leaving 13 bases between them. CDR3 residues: CATNDRPSNQPQHF. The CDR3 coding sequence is TGTGCCACTAACGACAGGCCTAGCAATCAGCCCCAGCATTTT.

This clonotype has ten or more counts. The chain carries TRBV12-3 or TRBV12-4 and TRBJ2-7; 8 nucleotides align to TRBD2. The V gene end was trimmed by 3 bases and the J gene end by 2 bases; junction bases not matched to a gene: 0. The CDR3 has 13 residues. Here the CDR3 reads CASSLTSAYEQYF. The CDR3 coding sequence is TGTGCCAGCAGTTTGACTAGCGCCTACGAGCAGTACTTC.

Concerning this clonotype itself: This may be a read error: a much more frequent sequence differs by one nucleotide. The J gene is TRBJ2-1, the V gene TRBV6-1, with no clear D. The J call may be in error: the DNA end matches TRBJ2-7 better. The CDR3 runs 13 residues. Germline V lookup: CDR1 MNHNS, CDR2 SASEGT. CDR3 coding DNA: TGTGCCAGCGGATATTTTGGCTCCAATGAGCAGTACTTC. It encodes CASGYFGSNEQYF.

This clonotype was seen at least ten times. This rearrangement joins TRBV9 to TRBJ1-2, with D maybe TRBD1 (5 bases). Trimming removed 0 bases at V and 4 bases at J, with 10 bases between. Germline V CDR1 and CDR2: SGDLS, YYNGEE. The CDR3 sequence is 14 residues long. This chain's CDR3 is CASSVGGVRYGYTF. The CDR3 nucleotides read TGTGCCAGCAGCGTAGGGGGGGTTCGCTATGGCTACACCTTC.

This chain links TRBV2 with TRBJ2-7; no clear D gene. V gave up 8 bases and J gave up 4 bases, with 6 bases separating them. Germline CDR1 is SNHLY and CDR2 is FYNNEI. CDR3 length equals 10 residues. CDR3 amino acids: CASGWYEQYV. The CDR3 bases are TGTGCCAGCGGGTGGTACGAGCAGTACGTC.

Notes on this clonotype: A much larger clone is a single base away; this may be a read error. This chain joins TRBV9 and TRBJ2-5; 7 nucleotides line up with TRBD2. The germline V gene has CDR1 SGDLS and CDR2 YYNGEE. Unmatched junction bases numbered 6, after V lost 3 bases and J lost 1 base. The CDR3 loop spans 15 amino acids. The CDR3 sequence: CASSAGSGPQETQYF. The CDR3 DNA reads TGTGCCAGCAGCGCGGGTAGCGGGCCCCAAGAGACCCAGTACTTC.

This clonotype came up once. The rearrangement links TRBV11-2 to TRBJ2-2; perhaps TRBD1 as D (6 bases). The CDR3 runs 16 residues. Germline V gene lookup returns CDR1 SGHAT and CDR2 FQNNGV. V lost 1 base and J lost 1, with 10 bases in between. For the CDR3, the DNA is TGTGCCAGCAGCTTAGTAGGGGGTCAGAACACCGGGGAGCTGTTTTTT. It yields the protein CASSLVGGQNTGELFF.